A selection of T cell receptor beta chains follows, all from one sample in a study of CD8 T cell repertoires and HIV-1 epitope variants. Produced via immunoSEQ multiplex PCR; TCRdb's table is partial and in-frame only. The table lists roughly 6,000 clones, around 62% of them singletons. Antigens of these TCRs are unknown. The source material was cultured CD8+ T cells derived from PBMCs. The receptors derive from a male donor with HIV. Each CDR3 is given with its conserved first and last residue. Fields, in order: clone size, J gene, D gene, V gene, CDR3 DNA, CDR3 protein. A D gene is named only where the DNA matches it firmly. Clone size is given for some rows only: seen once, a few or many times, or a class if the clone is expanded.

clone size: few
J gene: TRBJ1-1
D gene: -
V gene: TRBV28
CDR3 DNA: TGTGCCAGCAGTTACGGGGCCCAGGAAGCTTTCTTT
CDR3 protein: CASSYGAQEAFF

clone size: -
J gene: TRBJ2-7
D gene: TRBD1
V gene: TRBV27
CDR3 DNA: TGTGCCAGCAGCTCAGTCGACAGGGTCTACGAGCAGTACTTC
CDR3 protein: CASSSVDRVYEQYF

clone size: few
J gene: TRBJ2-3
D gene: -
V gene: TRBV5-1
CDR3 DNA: TGCGCCTGCGCTAATAGCGGCACAGATACGCAGTATTTT
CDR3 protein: CACANSGTDTQYF

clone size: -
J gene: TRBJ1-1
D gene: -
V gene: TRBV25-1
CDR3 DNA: TGTGCCAGCAGTGAATACGGGAGCTGGGACACTGAAGCTTTCTTT
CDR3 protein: CASSEYGSWDTEAFF

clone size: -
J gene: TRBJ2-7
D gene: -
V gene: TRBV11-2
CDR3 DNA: TGTGCCAGCAGCGCTTCCTACGAGCAGTACTTC
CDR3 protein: CASSASYEQYF

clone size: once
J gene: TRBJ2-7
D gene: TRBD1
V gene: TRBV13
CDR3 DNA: TGTGCCAGCAGCGCCGGACAGGGCGCCTTCTACGAGCAGTACTTC
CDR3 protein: CASSAGQGAFYEQYF

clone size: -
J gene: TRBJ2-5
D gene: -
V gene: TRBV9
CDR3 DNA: TGTGCCAGCAGCGCACGCCCTGGAGTTTCCCCCGGAGAGACCCAGTACTTC
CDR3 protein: CASSARPGVSPGETQYF

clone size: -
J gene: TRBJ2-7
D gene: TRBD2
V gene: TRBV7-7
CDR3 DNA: TGTGCTAGCAGCCCCCGGGGGGGAAACGAGCAGTACTTC
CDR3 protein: CASSPRGGNEQYF

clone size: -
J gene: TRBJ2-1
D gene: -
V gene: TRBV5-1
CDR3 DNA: TGCGCCAGCAGCTTGGACAGCTACAATGAGCAGTTCTTC
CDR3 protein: CASSLDSYNEQFF

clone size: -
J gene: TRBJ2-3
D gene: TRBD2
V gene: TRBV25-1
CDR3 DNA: TGTGCCAGCAGTAATCTTCGGGGGGACACAGATACGCAGTATTTT
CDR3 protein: CASSNLRGDTDTQYF

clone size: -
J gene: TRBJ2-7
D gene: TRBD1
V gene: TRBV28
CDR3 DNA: TGTGCCACCCTCAATGACAGGGATCTCTACGAGCAGTACTTC
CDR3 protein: CATLNDRDLYEQYF

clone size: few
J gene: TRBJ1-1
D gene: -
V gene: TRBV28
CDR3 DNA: TGTGCCAGCAGTTTATTGGGCTCGGGGGAAGCTTTCTTT
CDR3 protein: CASSLLGSGEAFF

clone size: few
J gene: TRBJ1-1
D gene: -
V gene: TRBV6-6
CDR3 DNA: TGTGCCAGCAGTTTAGTCGGATACACTGAAGCTTTCTTT
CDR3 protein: CASSLVGYTEAFF

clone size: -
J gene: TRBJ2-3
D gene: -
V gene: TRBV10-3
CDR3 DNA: TGTGCCATCAGTGGGGCCACTGAGGGGGAGAGTTCAGATACGCAGTATTTT
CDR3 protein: CAISGATEGESSDTQYF

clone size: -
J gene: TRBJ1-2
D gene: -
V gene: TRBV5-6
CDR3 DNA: TGTGCCAGCAGCTTGGATGAGGGCTATGGCTACACCTTC
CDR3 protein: CASSLDEGYGYTF

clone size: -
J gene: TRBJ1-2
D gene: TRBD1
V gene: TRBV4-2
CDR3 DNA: TGTGCCAGCAGCCAGCAGGGACAGGGGAACTATGGCTACACCTTC
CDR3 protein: CASSQQGQGNYGYTF

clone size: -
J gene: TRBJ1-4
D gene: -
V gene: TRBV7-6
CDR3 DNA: TGTGCCAGCAGCTTTATAGGGGGAGAAAAACTGTTTTTT
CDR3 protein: CASSFIGGEKLFF

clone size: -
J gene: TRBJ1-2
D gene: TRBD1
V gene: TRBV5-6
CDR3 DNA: TGTGCCAGCAGAAGGGGACAGGAGGAACCTGACTACACCTTC
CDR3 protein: CASRRGQEEPDYTF

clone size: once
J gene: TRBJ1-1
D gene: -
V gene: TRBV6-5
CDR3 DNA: TGTGCCAGCAGTTACGGGTATGGGGTGGGACTGGCTGAAGCTTTCTTT
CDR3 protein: CASSYGYGVGLAEAFF

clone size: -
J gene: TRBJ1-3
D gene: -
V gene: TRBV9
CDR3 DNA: TGTGCCAGCAGCTCCCCAGTAGACCATCAGAACACCATATATTTT
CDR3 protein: CASSSPVDHQNTIYF

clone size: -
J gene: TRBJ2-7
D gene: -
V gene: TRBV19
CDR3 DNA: TGTGCCAGTAGTATAGATGCGACAGATTCCTACGAGCAGTACTTC
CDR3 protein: CASSIDATDSYEQYF

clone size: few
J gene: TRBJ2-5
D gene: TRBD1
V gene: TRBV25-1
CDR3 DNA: TGTGCCAGCAGTGTGATGGGACAGGCAGTAGAGACCCAGTACTTC
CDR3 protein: CASSVMGQAVETQYF

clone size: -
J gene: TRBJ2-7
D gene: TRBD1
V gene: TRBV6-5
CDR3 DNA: TGTGCCAGCAGTTCTGGGACAGGTGGCTACGAGCAGTACTTC
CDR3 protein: CASSSGTGGYEQYF

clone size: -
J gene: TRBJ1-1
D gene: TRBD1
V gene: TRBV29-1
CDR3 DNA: TGCAGCATCCAGGACAGGAAGAACACTGAAGCTTTCTTT
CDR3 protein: CSIQDRKNTEAFF

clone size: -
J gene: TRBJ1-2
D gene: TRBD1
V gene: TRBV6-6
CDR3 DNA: TGTGCCAGCAGTTACGGGACAGGGGCTCTTCACTATGGCTACACCTTC
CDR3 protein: CASSYGTGALHYGYTF

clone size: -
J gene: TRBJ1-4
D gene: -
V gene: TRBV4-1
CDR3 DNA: TGCGCCAGCACCAACGAATTCGGGTATGAAAAACTGTTTTTT
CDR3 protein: CASTNEFGYEKLFF

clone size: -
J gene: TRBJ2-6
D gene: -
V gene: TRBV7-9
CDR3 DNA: TGTGCCAGCAGCAACAGCTCTGGGGCCAACGTCCTGACTTTC
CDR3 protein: CASSNSSGANVLTF

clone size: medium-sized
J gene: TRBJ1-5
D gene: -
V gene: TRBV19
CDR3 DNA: TGTGCCAGTACTATTTTTAATGGCAATCAGCCCCAGCATTTT
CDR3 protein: CASTIFNGNQPQHF

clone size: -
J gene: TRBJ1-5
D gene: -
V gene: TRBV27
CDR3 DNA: TGTGCCAGCAGTTTATCGTTTAGCAATCAGCCCCAGCATTTT
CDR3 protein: CASSLSFSNQPQHF

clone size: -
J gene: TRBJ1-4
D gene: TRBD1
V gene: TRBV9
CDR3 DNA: TGTGCCAGCAGCGTAAGGACAGGGGCCGAAAAACTGTTTTTT
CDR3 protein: CASSVRTGAEKLFF

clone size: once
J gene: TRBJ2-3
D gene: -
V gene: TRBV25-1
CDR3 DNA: TGTGCCAGCAGTGAGGGTAGCGGCACAGATACGCAGTATTTT
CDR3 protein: CASSEGSGTDTQYF

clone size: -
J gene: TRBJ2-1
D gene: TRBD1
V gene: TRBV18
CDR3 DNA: TGTGCCAGCTCGCGACAGGGGTCTAATGGTGAGCAGTTCTTC
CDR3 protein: CASSRQGSNGEQFF

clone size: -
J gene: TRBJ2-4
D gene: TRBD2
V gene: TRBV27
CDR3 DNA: TGTGCCAGCAGTTTAGGGACTAGCGGGAGTAATCAGTACTTC
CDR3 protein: CASSLGTSGSNQYF

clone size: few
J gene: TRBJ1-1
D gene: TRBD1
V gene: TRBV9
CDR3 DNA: TGTGCCAGCAGGCCGGAGGGGACAGGGAACACTGAAGCTTTCTTT
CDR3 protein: CASRPEGTGNTEAFF

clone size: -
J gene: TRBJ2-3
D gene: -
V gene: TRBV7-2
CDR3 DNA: TGTGCCAGCAGCTTAGTCGGCGGGGGCACAGATACGCAGTATTTT
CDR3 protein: CASSLVGGGTDTQYF

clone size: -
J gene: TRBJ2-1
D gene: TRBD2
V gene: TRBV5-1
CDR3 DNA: TGCGCCAGCAGCTTGGAACTAGCGGTGAATGAGCAGTTCTTC
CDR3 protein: CASSLELAVNEQFF

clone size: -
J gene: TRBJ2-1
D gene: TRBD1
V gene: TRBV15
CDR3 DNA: TGTGCCACCAGCAGGGACAGGGACCCTGTCAATGAGCAGTTCTTC
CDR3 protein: CATSRDRDPVNEQFF

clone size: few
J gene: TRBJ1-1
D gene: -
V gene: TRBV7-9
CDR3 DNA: TGTGCCAGCAGCTTAGTCAACACAGAAGCTTTCTTT
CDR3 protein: CASSLVNTEAFF

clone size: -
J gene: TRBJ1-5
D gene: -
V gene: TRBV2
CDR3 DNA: TGTGCCAGCAGTGAATATTTCACTAGCAATCAGCCCCAGCATTTT
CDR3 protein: CASSEYFTSNQPQHF

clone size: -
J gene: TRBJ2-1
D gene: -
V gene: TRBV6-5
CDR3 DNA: TGTGCCAGCAGTCCAGACAGAACTCCCTACAATGAGCAGTTCTTC
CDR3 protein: CASSPDRTPYNEQFF

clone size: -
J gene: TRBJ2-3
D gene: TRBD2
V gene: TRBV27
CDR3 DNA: TGTGCCAGCAGTTTATTTAGCGGGGGCACAGATACGCAGTATTTT
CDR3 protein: CASSLFSGGTDTQYF

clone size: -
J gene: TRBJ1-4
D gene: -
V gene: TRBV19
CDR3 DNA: TGTGCCAGTGAAGAGAATAATGAAAAACTGTTTTTT
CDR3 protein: CASEENNEKLFF

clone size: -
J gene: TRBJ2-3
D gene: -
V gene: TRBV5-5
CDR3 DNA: TGTGCCAGCAGCTTGCTCACAGGGGCCGGGAGTACGCAGTATTTT
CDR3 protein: CASSLLTGAGSTQYF

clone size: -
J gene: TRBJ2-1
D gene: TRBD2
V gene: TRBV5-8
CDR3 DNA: TGTGCCAGCAGCTTGGGGTACGGGGGGTCCTACAATGAGCAGTTCTTC
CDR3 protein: CASSLGYGGSYNEQFF

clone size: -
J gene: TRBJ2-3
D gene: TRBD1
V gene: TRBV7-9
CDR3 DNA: TGTGCCAGCAGCTTACGGACAGGGAGCACAGATACGCAGTATTTT
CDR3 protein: CASSLRTGSTDTQYF

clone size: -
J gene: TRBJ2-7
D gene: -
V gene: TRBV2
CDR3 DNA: TGTGCCAGCAGTGATCCCCCCAGCGGAAGCTCCTACGAGCAGTACTTC
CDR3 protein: CASSDPPSGSSYEQYF